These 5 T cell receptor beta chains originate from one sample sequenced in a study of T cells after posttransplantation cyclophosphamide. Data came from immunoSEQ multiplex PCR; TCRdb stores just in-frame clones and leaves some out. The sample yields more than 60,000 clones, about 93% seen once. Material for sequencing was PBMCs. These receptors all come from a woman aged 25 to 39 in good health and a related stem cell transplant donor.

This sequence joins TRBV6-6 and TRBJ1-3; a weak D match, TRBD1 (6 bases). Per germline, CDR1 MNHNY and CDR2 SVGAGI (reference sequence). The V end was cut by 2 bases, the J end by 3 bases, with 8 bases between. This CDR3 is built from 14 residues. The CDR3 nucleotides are TGTGCCAGCAGTTACGGACAGATTGGAAACACCATATATTTT. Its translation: CASSYGQIGNTIYF.

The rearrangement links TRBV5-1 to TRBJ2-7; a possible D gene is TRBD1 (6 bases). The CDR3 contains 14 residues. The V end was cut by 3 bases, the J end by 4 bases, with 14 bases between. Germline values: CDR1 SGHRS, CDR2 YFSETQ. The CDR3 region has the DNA TGCGCCAGCAGCTGGAGCAAACAGGGTTACGAGCAGTACTTC. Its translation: CASSWSKQGYEQYF.

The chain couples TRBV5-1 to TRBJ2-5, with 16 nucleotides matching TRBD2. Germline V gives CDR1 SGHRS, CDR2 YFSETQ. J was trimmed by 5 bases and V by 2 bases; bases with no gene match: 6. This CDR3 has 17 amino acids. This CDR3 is CASSFGTSGGASETQYF. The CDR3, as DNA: TGCGCCAGCAGCTTCGGGACTAGCGGGGGGGCCAGTGAGACCCAGTACTTC. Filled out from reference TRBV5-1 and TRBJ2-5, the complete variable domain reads KAGVTQTPRYLIKTRGQQVTLSCSPISGHRSVSWYQQTPGQGLQFLFEYFSETQRNKGNFPGRFSGRQFSNSRSEMNVSTLELGDSALYLCASSFGTSGGASETQYFGPGTRLLVL.

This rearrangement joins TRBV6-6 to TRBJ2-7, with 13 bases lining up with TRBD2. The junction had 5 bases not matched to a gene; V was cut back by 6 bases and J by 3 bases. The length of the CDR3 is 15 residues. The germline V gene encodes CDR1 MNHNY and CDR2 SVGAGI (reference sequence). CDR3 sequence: CASRTSGGSLYEQYF. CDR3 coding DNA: TGTGCCAGCAGGACTAGCGGGGGGAGCCTCTACGAGCAGTACTTC.

The DNA of the CDR3 is TGTGCCTCTAGACAGGGTCGTTACAATGAGCAGTTCTTC. Translated, it gives CASRQGRYNEQFF. This rearrangement joins TRBV19 to TRBJ2-1; 7 bases line up with TRBD1. With V trimmed by 11 bases and J by 4 bases, 8 bases remained unmatched. From germline, CDR1 is LNHDA and CDR2 SQIVND (reference sequence). This CDR3 region has 13 residues.